This is a list of T cell receptor beta chains from one sample in a study of tumor-infiltrating lymphocytes in glioblastoma multiforme. MiXCR was run by TCRdb on the multiplex PCR reads, yielding one entry per CDR3 protein. Of about 10,000 distinct CDR3 sequences listed, roughly two thirds are singletons. Sequenced input: brain tumor tissue. All receptors derive from a male donor with glioblastoma. The CDR3 runs from the conserved cysteine through the conserved F or W. Each record gives: V gene, J gene, clone size, D gene, CDR3 protein, CDR3 DNA. D genes are given only for firm matches. A row's size may be missing; if present it is once, few, many or a size class.

>TRBV6-6|TRBJ2-1|medium-sized|TRBD2
CASSTNPRLASNEQFF
TGTGCCAGCAGTACGAATCCGAGACTAGCCTCCAATGAGCAGTTCTTC
>TRBV12-3/TRBV12-4|TRBJ2-7|once|.
CANSRQEAYEQYF
TGTGCCAACAGTCGACAGGAAGCCTACGAGCAGTACTTC
>TRBV24-1|TRBJ2-1|.|TRBD1
CATRQGAGNEQFF
TGTGCCACCAGACAGGGGGCGGGCAATGAGCAGTTCTTC
>TRBV6-5|TRBJ1-5|.|.
CAYSSQNQPQHF
TGTGCCTACAGTTCCCAAAATCAGCCCCAGCATTTT
>TRBV5-6|TRBJ2-2|medium-sized|TRBD2
CASSLLAGASTGELFF
TGTGCCAGCAGCTTGCTAGCGGGAGCTTCTACCGGGGAGCTGTTTTTT
>TRBV25-1|TRBJ1-1|.|.
CASSDVDGANTEAFF
TGTGCCAGCAGTGATGTGGACGGAGCGAACACTGAAGCTTTCTTT
>TRBV11-2|TRBJ2-7|.|.
CASSLGGSRNYEQYF
TGTGCCAGCAGCTTAGGGGGCTCGAGAAACTACGAGCAGTACTTC
>TRBV6-5|TRBJ1-1|.|TRBD1
CASSYPGTGVFF
TGTGCCAGCAGTTACCCCGGGACAGGGGTTTTCTTC
>TRBV6-5|TRBJ2-7|.|TRBD1
CASSADRGSYEQYF
TGTGCCAGTAGCGCGGACAGGGGGTCCTACGAGCAGTACTTC
>TRBV6-5|TRBJ1-2|once|.
CASSSGNYGYTF
TGTGCCAGCAGTTCCGGGAACTATGGCTACACCTTC
>TRBV9|TRBJ2-2|.|TRBD2
CASSPLAGDRTGELFF
TGTGCCAGCAGCCCTCTAGCGGGAGACCGCACCGGGGAGCTGTTTTTT
>TRBV20-1|TRBJ2-5|.|.
CSASYGGSISGTQYF
TGCAGTGCCAGCTATGGAGGGAGTATTAGTGGGACCCAGTACTTC
>TRBV29-1|TRBJ2-1|.|.
CSVRGRQGGNEQFF
TGTAGCGTTAGGGGGCGGCAGGGAGGCAATGAGCAGTTCTTC
>TRBV7-3|TRBJ2-1|many|.
CASSSGPYSSYNEQFF
TGTGCCAGCAGCTCCGGACCCTATAGCTCCTACAATGAGCAGTTCTTC
>TRBV6-6|TRBJ2-7|few|.
CASSNPQGIGQYF
TGTGCCAGCAGCAATCCTCAGGGGATCGGGCAGTACTTC
>TRBV12-3/TRBV12-4|TRBJ2-4|once|.
CASSFSGAQNIQYF
TGTGCCAGCAGTTTCTCAGGGGCCCAAAACATTCAGTACTTC
>TRBV11-2|TRBJ2-2|.|TRBD2
CANTPSFGQGLAVNTEELFF
TGTGCCAACACCCCCTCATTCGGCCAAGGGCTAGCGGTAAACACAGAGGAGCTGTTTTTT
>TRBV10-3|TRBJ2-3|.|TRBD2
CAISAGGGATDTQYF
TGTGCCATCAGTGCCGGCGGGGGGGCCACAGATACGCAGTATTTT
>TRBV12-3/TRBV12-4|TRBJ1-1|.|.
CASSRIKGKNTEAFF
TGTGCCAGCAGTCGAATCAAAGGGAAGAACACTGAAGCTTTCTTT
>TRBV5-4|TRBJ2-2|.|.
CASSKGLTNTGELFF
TGTGCCAGCAGCAAGGGACTGACGAACACCGGGGAGCTGTTTTTT
>TRBV5-6|TRBJ2-1|.|TRBD2
CASVRSGRAYNEQFF
TGTGCCAGCGTCCGAAGCGGGAGGGCTTACAATGAGCAGTTCTTC
>TRBV29-1|TRBJ2-7|medium-sized|.
CSVEEAGNQPSREQYF
TGCAGCGTTGAAGAGGCGGGAAATCAGCCGTCCCGCGAGCAGTACTTC
>TRBV10-1|TRBJ2-2|medium-sized|.
CASGGTGELFF
TGCGCCAGCGGGGGCACCGGGGAGCTGTTTTTT
>TRBV10-2|TRBJ2-5|.|.
CASRGRTGLISGETPYF
TGCGCCAGCAGGGGGAGAACTGGACTCATCTCGGGGGAAACCCCGTACTTC
>TRBV6-1|TRBJ2-6|.|.
CASRLAVGMSGANVLTF
TGTGCCAGCAGGTTAGCAGTGGGGATGTCTGGGGCCAACGTCCTGACTTTC
>TRBV12-3/TRBV12-4|TRBJ2-5|medium-sized|TRBD1
CASTPGQSPQETQYF
TGTGCCAGCACACCGGGACAGAGCCCCCAAGAGACCCAGTACTTC
>TRBV11-1|TRBJ2-2|.|.
CASSFSDANTGELFF
TGTGCCAGCAGCTTCTCAGACGCTAACACCGGGGAGCTGTTTTTT
>TRBV10-3|TRBJ2-7|few|.
CAIRPISSHEQYF
TGTGCCATCAGGCCGATTAGTAGTCACGAGCAGTACTTC
>TRBV10-1|TRBJ2-7|few|.
CARSANLMGEQYF
TGCGCCAGGAGTGCCAATCTGATGGGGGAGCAGTACTTC
>TRBV5-6|TRBJ2-1|.|TRBD2
CASIRSGRAYNEQFF
TGTGCCAGCATCCGAAGCGGGAGGGCTTACAATGAGCAGTTCTTC
>TRBV4-1|TRBJ1-2|large|TRBD1
CASSQRTGYDGYTF
TGCGCCAGCAGCCAAAGGACAGGGTACGATGGCTACACCTTC
>TRBV10-2|TRBJ1-3|.|.
CASRDKGSGNTIYF
TGCGCCAGCCGGGACAAGGGGTCTGGAAACACCATATATTTT
>TRBV10-2|TRBJ2-2|.|TRBD2
CASGTSGQTGVLFF
TGCGCCAGCGGGACTAGCGGACAGACCGGGGTGCTGTTTTTT
>TRBV25-1|TRBJ2-6|.|.
CAISESHSEANVLTF
TGTGCCATCAGTGAAAGTCACTCTGAGGCCAACGTCCTGACTTTC
>TRBV14|TRBJ1-4|.|.
CASSDKPVREMVF
TGTGCCAGCAGTGATAAACCCGTGCGCGAGATGGTTTTT
>TRBV6-5|TRBJ2-2|.|TRBD2
CASSSLPWGLGRTGELFF
TGTGCCAGCAGTTCCCTGCCCTGGGGTCTCGGGAGGACCGGGGAGCTGTTTTTT
>TRBV5-5|TRBJ1-6|medium-sized|.
CASRPQGDADNSPLHF
TGTGCCAGCAGACCCCAGGGAGATGCGGATAATTCACCCCTCCACTTT
>TRBV24-1|TRBJ2-1|medium-sized|.
CATSDLEGLSHEQFF
TGTGCCACCAGTGATTTGGAGGGACTCTCACATGAGCAGTTCTTC
>TRBV30|TRBJ1-2|many|.
CAWSEGNYGYTF
TGTGCCTGGAGTGAAGGCAATTATGGCTACACCTTC
>TRBV18|TRBJ2-5|.|.
CASSPEPQETQYF
TGTGCCAGCTCACCAGAGCCACAAGAGACCCAGTACTTC
>TRBV29-1|TRBJ2-1|.|.
CSVEPPDRAAYNEQFF
TGCAGCGTTGAACCCCCCGACCGCGCGGCCTACAATGAGCAGTTCTTC
>TRBV6-1|TRBJ1-2|.|.
CASSEPGGGYDCTF
TGTGCCAGCAGTGAACCGGGGGGCGGCTATGACTGCACCTTC
>TRBV5-4|TRBJ2-2|.|TRBD2
CASSFPLAGDTGELFF
TGTGCCAGCAGCTTCCCACTAGCGGGAGACACCGGGGAGCTGTTTTTT
>TRBV6-5|TRBJ2-5|.|.
CASSYRGMPQETQYF
TGTGCCAGCAGTTACCGAGGCATGCCACAAGAGACCCAGTACTTC